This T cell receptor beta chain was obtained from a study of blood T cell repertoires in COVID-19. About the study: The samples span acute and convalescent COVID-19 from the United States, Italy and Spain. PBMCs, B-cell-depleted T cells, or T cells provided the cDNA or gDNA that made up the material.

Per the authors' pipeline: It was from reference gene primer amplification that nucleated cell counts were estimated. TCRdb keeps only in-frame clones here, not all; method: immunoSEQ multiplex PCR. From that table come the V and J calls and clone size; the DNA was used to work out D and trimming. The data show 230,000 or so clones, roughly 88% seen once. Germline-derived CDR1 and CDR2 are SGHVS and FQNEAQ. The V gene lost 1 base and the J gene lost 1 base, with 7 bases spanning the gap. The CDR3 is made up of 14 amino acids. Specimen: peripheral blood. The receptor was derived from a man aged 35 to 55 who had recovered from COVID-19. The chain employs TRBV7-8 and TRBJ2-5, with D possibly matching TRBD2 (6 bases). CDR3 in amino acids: CASSLGGLQETQYF. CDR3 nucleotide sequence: TGTGCCAGCAGCTTAGGGGGACTCCAAGAGACCCAGTACTTC.